This T cell receptor (beta chain) appears in the sequencing data of a study of blood T cell repertoires in COVID-19. Study-level background: COVID-19 samples collected from the United States, Italy and Spain covered acute and convalescent phases. The cDNA or gDNA used as material had been derived from T cells, B-cell-depleted T cells, or PBMCs.

Using immunoSEQ multiplex PCR, the repertoire was profiled, and TCRdb retains in-frame clones only, with some absent. The table records some 58,000 clones, over 90% of them present only once. The V and J ends lost 3 bases and 2 bases, in that order; junction bases with no gene match: 7. The CDR3 runs 15 residues. Germline V CDR1 and CDR2: GTSNPN, SVGIG (reference sequence). The receptor was isolated from a man aged 45-60 years with active COVID-19. The sample consisted of peripheral blood. The chain is built from TRBV30 and TRBJ1-3; 7 bases align to TRBD1. Here the CDR3 reads CAWSARGNPGNTIYF. The CDR3 DNA reads TGTGCCTGGAGCGCCAGGGGGAACCCTGGAAACACCATATATTTT.